These 9 T cell receptor beta chains were sequenced from one sample in a study of blood T cell repertoires in COVID-19. TCRdb's copy holds only in-frame clones and misses some; the assay was immunoSEQ multiplex PCR. The repertoire holds some 300,000 clones, with about 88% as singletons. Specimen: peripheral blood. The receptors originated from a man in his 70s with acute or convalescent COVID-19.

This clone has more than one count but fewer than ten. V usage is TRBV5-1 and J usage is TRBJ2-1; TRBD2 agrees at 7 bases. This CDR3 contains 17 residues. Losses at the gene ends were 0 bases for V and 0 bases for J; bases not matched to a gene: 6. Germline assignment: CDR1 SGHRS and CDR2 YFSETQ. The CDR3 reads CASSLVLRGSSYNEQFF. The CDR3 DNA follows: TGCGCCAGCAGCTTGGTTCTGCGGGGGAGCTCCTACAATGAGCAGTTCTTC.

The chain links TRBV28 to TRBJ1-6; D remains unclear. Deletions cut 6 bases from V and 8 bases from J, with 14 bases between. CDR3 length: 14 amino acids. CDR1 and CDR2 from the germline V gene are MDHEN and SYDVKM. In DNA, the CDR3 is TGTGCCAGCAGCCCCCCCGGTCTCCATTCACCCCTCCACTTT. Amino acid sequence: CASSPPGLHSPLHF. The full variable domain, rest sourced from reference TRBV28 and TRBJ1-6, is DVKVTQSSRYLVKRTGEKVFLECVQDMDHENMFWYRQDPGLGLRLIYFSYDVKMKEKGDIPEGYSVSREKKERFSLILESASTNQTSMYLCASSPPGLHSPLHFGNGTRLTVT.

About this clone itself: An end of the junction does not agree with germline; a read error may underlie this. The chain joins TRBV5-1 to TRBJ1-4; 9 bases match TRBD1. CDR1 SGHRS and CDR2 YFSETQ come from the germline V gene. The CDR3 consists of 16 residues. This chain's CDR3 is CASSSGTGLTNEKLFF. The CDR3 DNA is TGCGCCAGCAGCTCCGGGACAGGGCTAACTAATGAAAAACTATTTTTT. The full variable domain, completed using reference TRBV5-1 and TRBJ1-4, is KAGVTQTPRYLIKTRGQQVTLSCSPISGHRSVSWYQQTPGQGLQFLFEYFSETQRNKGNFPGRFSGRQFSNSRSEMNVSTLELGDSALYLCASSSGTGLTNEKLFFGSGTQLSVL.

About this clone: This same CDR3 is encoded by further DNA sequences in the sample. V is TRBV28 and J is TRBJ2-5; 7 bases are a match to TRBD2. The CDR3 contains 13 residues. Germline V gene sequence: CDR1 MDHEN, CDR2 SYDVKM. V shed 3 bases, J shed 4 bases, and the junction held 2 bases outside the gene matches. The CDR3 is CASSFGGRETQYF. The CDR3 DNA is TGTGCCAGCAGTTTCGGCGGGAGAGAGACCCAGTACTTC.

The chain recombines TRBV25-1 with TRBJ2-1; a weak D match, TRBD2 (6 bases). Germline V gives CDR1 MGHDK, CDR2 SYGVNS. The V and J ends lost 6 bases and 10 bases respectively, with 13 bases between them. The length of the CDR3 is 12 residues. CDR3 bases: TGTGCCAGCAGGTCGGAGGGTTACGAGCAGTTCTTC. This gives the protein CASRSEGYEQFF.

This clone appeared a few times. The chain uses TRBV10-3 and TRBJ1-5, with D perhaps matching TRBD1 (5 bases). Trimming pared 8 bases from V and 2 bases from J, leaving 7 bases between. CDR3 length equals 12 residues. CDR1 is ENHRY and CDR2 is SYGVKD in the germline V gene. CDR3 residues: CAISTGNQPQHF. CDR3 bases: TGTGCCATCTCGACAGGCAATCAGCCCCAGCATTTT.

This chain connects TRBV24-1 to TRBJ2-5, with 13 nucleotides matching TRBD2. The J segment lost 6 bases and the V segment lost 4 bases, leaving 10 bases of the junction unmatched. The CDR3 is 17 residues long. CDR1 is KGHDR, CDR2 SFDVKD, per germline. The CDR3 region has the DNA TGTGCCACCAGTGACGCTCGGACTAGCGGGAGTTGGCAGACCCAGTACTTC. Its translation: CATSDARTSGSWQTQYF.

The chain couples TRBV21-1 to TRBJ1-5; the D segment call TRBD1 is taken from the table without a DNA check. TRBV21-1 is shown as a pseudogene. The CDR3 is 15 amino acids. The CDR3, as DNA: TGTGCCAGCGGCGGACAGGGGCCTCAATACCAGCCCCAGCATTTT. Encoded protein: CASGGQGPQYQPQHF.

V usage is TRBV29-1 and J usage is TRBJ1-1; D unclear. The V gene lost 3 bases and the J gene lost 1 base, with 9 bases spanning the gap. The CDR3 extends over 13 amino acids. The V gene's germline CDR1 is SQVTM and CDR2 ANQGSEA. CDR3 DNA: TGCAGCGTTGATCTTGTCCCGAACACTGAAGCTTTCTTT. Translated, it gives CSVDLVPNTEAFF.